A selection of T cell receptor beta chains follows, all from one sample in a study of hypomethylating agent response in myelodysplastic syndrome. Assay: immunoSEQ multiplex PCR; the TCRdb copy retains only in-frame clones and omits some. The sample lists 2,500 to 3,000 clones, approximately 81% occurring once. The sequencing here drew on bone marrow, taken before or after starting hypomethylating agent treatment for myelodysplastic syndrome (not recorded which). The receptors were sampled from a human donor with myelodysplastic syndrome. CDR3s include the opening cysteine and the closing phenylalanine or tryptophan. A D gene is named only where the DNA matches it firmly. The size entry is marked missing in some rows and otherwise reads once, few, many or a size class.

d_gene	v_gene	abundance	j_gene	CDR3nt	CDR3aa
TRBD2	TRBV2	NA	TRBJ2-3	TGTGCCAGCAGTGAAGTAGCGGGATCAGATACGCAGTATTTT	CASSEVAGSDTQYF
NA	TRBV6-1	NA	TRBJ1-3	TGTGCCAGCAGTGTACAGCCGAAAGCTGGAAACACCATATATTTT	CASSVQPKAGNTIYF
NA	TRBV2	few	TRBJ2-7	TGTGCCAGCATTCAGACCGAGTCCTACGAGCAGTACTTC	CASIQTESYEQYF
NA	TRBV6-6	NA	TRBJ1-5	TGTGCCAGCAGTTACTCGACCAGGGTCAGTGATCAGCCCCAGCATTTT	CASSYSTRVSDQPQHF
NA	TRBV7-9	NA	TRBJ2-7	TGTGCCAGCAGCCTAAGCTCCTACGAGCAGTACTTC	CASSLSSYEQYF
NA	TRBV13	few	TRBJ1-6	TGTGCCAGCATCCTGGACGGCGAAGGGCCCCTCCACTTT	CASILDGEGPLHF
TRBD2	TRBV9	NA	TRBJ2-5	TGTGCCAGCAGCGTAGTGGCTAGCGGACAAGAGACCCAGTACTTC	CASSVVASGQETQYF
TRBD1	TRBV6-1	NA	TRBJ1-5	TGTGCCAGCTCGGGGGGACAGGGCTTAAATCAGCCCCAGCATTTT	CASSGGQGLNQPQHF
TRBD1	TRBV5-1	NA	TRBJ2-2	TGCGCCAGCAGCTTGACAGGGGAGAACACCGGGGAGCTGTTTTTT	CASSLTGENTGELFF
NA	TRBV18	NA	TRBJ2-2	TGTGCCAGCTCACCACGGACCAGTAACACCGGGGAGCTGTTTTTT	CASSPRTSNTGELFF
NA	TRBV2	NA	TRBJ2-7	TGTGCCAGCAGTGAAGCTGATAGGGACATTTACGGTTACGAGCAGTACTTC	CASSEADRDIYGYEQYF
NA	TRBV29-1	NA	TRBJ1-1	TGCAGCGCCGCGGTCGGGGGGATGAACACTGAAGCTTTCTTT	CSAAVGGMNTEAFF
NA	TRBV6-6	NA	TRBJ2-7	TGTGCCAGCCAGAGGGAAGGGGCCTACGAGCAGTACTTC	CASQREGAYEQYF
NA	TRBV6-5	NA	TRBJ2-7	TGTGCCAGCAGTTACTCGGCAGGGTGGGGACACGAGCAGTACTTC	CASSYSAGWGHEQYF
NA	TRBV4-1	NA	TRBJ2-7	TGCGCCAGCAGCCAAGAAACCCCACAGCATCCCTACGAGCAGTACTTC	CASSQETPQHPYEQYF
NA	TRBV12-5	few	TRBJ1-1	TGTGCTAGTGGTTTAGAGATGAACACTGAAGCTTTCTTT	CASGLEMNTEAFF
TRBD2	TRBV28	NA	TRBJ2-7	TGTGCCAGCAGTCGAGCGGGAGTTCTAACCTACGAGCAGTACTTC	CASSRAGVLTYEQYF
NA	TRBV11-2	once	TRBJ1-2	TGTGCCAGCGATGGCTACACCTTC	CASDGYTF
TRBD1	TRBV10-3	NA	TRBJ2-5	TGTGCCATCGGGGACGGGACAGGGGGTGTAGAGACCCAGTACTTC	CAIGDGTGGVETQYF
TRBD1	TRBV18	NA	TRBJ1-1	TGTGCCAGCTCTCCTTCAGACAGGGGGCTAGGAACTGAAGCTTTCTTT	CASSPSDRGLGTEAFF
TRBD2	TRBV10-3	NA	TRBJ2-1	TGTGCCATCAGTATAGCGGGATACAATGAGCAGTTCTTC	CAISIAGYNEQFF
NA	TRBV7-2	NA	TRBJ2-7	TGTGCCAGCAGCTTTCGGACGGAGCCCTACGAGCAGTACTTC	CASSFRTEPYEQYF
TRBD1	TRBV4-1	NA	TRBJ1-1	TGCGCCAGCAGCCACGGGACAGTAACCACTGAAGCTTTCTTT	CASSHGTVTTEAFF
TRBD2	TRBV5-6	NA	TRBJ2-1	TGTGCCAGCAGCGGAGCGGGGGCCAGGAGCAATGAGCAGTTCTTC	CASSGAGARSNEQFF
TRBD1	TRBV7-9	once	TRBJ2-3	TGTGCCAGCAGCACCCCAGGGGGCGCCGGGACAGATACGCAGTATTTT	CASSTPGGAGTDTQYF
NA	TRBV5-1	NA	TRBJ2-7	TGCGCCAGCAGCTTAGCCCGGGGACCTCCTAACGAGCAGTACTTC	CASSLARGPPNEQYF
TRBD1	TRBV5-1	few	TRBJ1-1	TGCGCCAGCAGCTGGAGACAGGGGTCGAGAACTTTCTTT	CASSWRQGSRTFF
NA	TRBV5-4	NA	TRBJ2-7	TGTGCCAGCAGCTTGGCCAGGGACCCAGCCTACGAGCAGTACTTC	CASSLARDPAYEQYF
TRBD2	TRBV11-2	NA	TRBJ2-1	TGTGCCAGCAGCTTCCAGCGGGGGCCGTACAATGAGCAGTTCTTC	CASSFQRGPYNEQFF
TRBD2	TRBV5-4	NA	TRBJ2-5	TGTGCCAGCAGCTTGGTACCTAGCGGAATGAGGACCCAGTACTTC	CASSLVPSGMRTQYF
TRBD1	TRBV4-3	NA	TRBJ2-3	TGCGCCAGCAGCCAAGGGAGGACAGGGCGGGCAGATACGCAGTATTTT	CASSQGRTGRADTQYF
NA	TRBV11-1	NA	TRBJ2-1	TGTGCCAGCAGCTTCTCTGGGGATGAGCAGTTCTTC	CASSFSGDEQFF
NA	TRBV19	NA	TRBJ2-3	TGTGCCAGTAGGACCGGTGGCACACACTTCACAGATACGCAGTATTTT	CASRTGGTHFTDTQYF
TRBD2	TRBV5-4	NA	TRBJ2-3	TGTGCCAGCAGCTCGGGACTAGCGGGAGTGGTCGCGCAGTATTTT	CASSSGLAGVVAQYF
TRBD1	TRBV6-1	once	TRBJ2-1	TGTGCCAGCAGGTCCGGGACAGGGATCACTGAGCAGTTCTTC	CASRSGTGITEQFF
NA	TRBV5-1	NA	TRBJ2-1	TGCGCCAGCAGCTTCACCGACAATGAGCAGTTCTTC	CASSFTDNEQFF
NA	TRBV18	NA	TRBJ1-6	TGTGCCAGCTCACCGGGCCTGGACGGGAATTCACCCCTCCACTTT	CASSPGLDGNSPLHF
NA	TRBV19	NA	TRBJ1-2	TGTGCCAGTAGTCTACGACAGAATAACTATGGCTACACCTTC	CASSLRQNNYGYTF
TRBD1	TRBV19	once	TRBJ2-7	TGTGCCAGTAGTTCTGGGACAGGGAGGATTTACGAGCAGTACTTC	CASSSGTGRIYEQYF
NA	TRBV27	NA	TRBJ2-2	TGTGCCAGCAGTTTTTGGCCTACAAACACCGGGGAGCTGTTTTTT	CASSFWPTNTGELFF
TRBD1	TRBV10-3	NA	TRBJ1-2	TGTGCCATCAGTGACCAGGGGGGAAGGGGCTATGGCTACACCTTC	CAISDQGGRGYGYTF
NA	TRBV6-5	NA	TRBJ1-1	TGTGCCAGCAGTTACTCGGCAGGGTTGAACACTGAAGCTTTCTTT	CASSYSAGLNTEAFF
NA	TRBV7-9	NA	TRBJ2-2	TGTGCCAGCAGCTTAGAAACTACGGGTAGGATGAACACCGGGGAGCTGTTTTTT	CASSLETTGRMNTGELFF
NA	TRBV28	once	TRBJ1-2	TGTGCCAGCATCATAGGGGGGGGTGGCTACACCTTC	CASIIGGGGYTF
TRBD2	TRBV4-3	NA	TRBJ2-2	TGCGCCAGCAGCCAGGGACTAGCGGGAGTCACCGGGGAGCTGTTTTTT	CASSQGLAGVTGELFF
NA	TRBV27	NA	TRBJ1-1	TGTGCCAGTTGGTTTTGGGGGGTGAACACTGAAGCTTTCTTT	CASWFWGVNTEAFF
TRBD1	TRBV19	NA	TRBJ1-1	TGTGCCAGTAGAGAACAGGGGAGCGCTGAAGCTTTCTTT	CASREQGSAEAFF
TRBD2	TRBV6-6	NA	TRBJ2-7	TGTGCCAGCAGTTACTCCAAGGAGCGAAGCGGGGGCGAGCAGTACTTC	CASSYSKERSGGEQYF
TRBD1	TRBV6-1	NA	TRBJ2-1	TGTGCCAGCAGTGGAAGAACAGGGGGCTCCTACAATGAGCAGTTCTTC	CASSGRTGGSYNEQFF
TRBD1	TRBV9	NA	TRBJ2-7	TGTGCCAGCAGCGTAGACCCCTACGCAGGGGGCAACGAGCAGTACTTC	CASSVDPYAGGNEQYF
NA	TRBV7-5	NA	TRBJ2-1	TGTGCCAGCAGCGAACTGACTAGCGGGGCTGGGGATGAGCAGTTCTTC	CASSELTSGAGDEQFF
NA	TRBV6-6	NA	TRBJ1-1	TGTGCCAGCAGTTCCATAGGTGGCACTGAAGCTTTCTTT	CASSSIGGTEAFF
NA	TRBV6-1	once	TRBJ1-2	TGTGCCAGCGCCCCATCCGCGTATGGCTACACCTTC	CASAPSAYGYTF
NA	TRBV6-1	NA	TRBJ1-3	TGTGCCAGCAGCGAAACGAGTCCGGGGTCCGGAAACACCATATATTTT	CASSETSPGSGNTIYF
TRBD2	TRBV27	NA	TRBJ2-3	TGTGCCAGCAGGCCCCGAGGGGAGCGGGAGGGAGATACGCAGTATTTT	CASRPRGEREGDTQYF
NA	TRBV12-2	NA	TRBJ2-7	TGTGCAAGTCGCTTAGTCCTGGCCCGACTAGCGGGAACCTACGAGCAGTACTTC	CASRLVLARLAGTYEQYF
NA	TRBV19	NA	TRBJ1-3	TGTGCCAGTTCGGAGGGGTCGGGAAACACCATATATTTT	CASSEGSGNTIYF
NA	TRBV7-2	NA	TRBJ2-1	TGTGCCAGCAGCTTTGGACGATACAATGAGCAGTTCTTC	CASSFGRYNEQFF